A selection of T cell receptor beta chains follows, all from one sample in a study of metastatic and nonmetastatic thyroid tumors. TCRdb used MiXCR to call clones anew from the PCR reads. The sample lists some 19,000 clones; approximately 30% were seen once. Source material: tumor tissue. The receptors come from a female donor with papillary thyroid cancer or a benign thyroid nodule (not recorded which). Some clones in this sample may be carry-over from other donors' samples. Each CDR3 is given with its conserved first and last residue. A D gene is named only where the DNA matches it firmly. Rows may omit the clone size; those that give it use once, few, many or a size class.

clone size: -; J gene: TRBJ2-7; D gene: -; V gene: TRBV20-1; CDR3 DNA: TGCAGTGCTGGCGGCCGGGAGCCTCTCTACGAGCAGTACTTC; CDR3 protein: CSAGGREPLYEQYF
clone size: -; J gene: TRBJ2-7; D gene: TRBD1; V gene: TRBV20-1; CDR3 DNA: TGCAGTGCTAGAGGAGGAGACAGGGTGTTGGAGCAGTACTTC; CDR3 protein: CSARGGDRVLEQYF
clone size: few; J gene: TRBJ2-1; D gene: -; V gene: TRBV30; CDR3 DNA: TGTGCCTGGAGTTTTGGGGCCGACAACAATGAGCAGTTCTTC; CDR3 protein: CAWSFGADNNEQFF
clone size: few; J gene: TRBJ2-7; D gene: TRBD2; V gene: TRBV3-1; CDR3 DNA: TGTGCCAGCAGCCTGAGGACTAGCGGAGCGTCCTACGAGCAGTACTTC; CDR3 protein: CASSLRTSGASYEQYF
clone size: medium-sized; J gene: TRBJ2-1; D gene: -; V gene: TRBV19; CDR3 DNA: TGTGCCAGTAGGGCGCCCCGGAGCTCCTACAATGAGCAGTTCTTC; CDR3 protein: CASRAPRSSYNEQFF
clone size: -; J gene: TRBJ2-7; D gene: TRBD2; V gene: TRBV30; CDR3 DNA: TGTGCCTGGGCCCCAGGAGCGGGAGGGTTCGAGCAGTACTTC; CDR3 protein: CAWAPGAGGFEQYF
clone size: -; J gene: TRBJ1-5; D gene: TRBD1; V gene: TRBV6-1; CDR3 DNA: TGTGCCAGCAGCCCAGACAGGGGCCCAAATCATCCCCAGCATTTT; CDR3 protein: CASSPDRGPNHPQHF
clone size: medium-sized; J gene: TRBJ2-3; D gene: TRBD1; V gene: TRBV18; CDR3 DNA: TGTGCCAGCTCACTTCAGGGGGCGCTCGCAGATACGCAGTATTTT; CDR3 protein: CASSLQGALADTQYF
clone size: -; J gene: TRBJ2-2; D gene: TRBD2; V gene: TRBV11-2; CDR3 DNA: TGTGCCAGCAGCTTTTACGCGGGAGGGTGGGACACCGGGGAGCTGTTTTTT; CDR3 protein: CASSFYAGGWDTGELFF
clone size: -; J gene: TRBJ1-2; D gene: TRBD1; V gene: TRBV19; CDR3 DNA: TGTGCCAGTAGCCCTACAGGGGGCGGTGGCTACACCTTC; CDR3 protein: CASSPTGGGGYTF
clone size: -; J gene: TRBJ2-7; D gene: -; V gene: TRBV11-2; CDR3 DNA: TGTGCCAGCAGCCCGACTACGATGGAAGCTCGCTACGAGCAGTACTTC; CDR3 protein: CASSPTTMEARYEQYF
clone size: -; J gene: TRBJ1-2; D gene: TRBD1; V gene: TRBV30; CDR3 DNA: TGTGCCTGCTGGACAGGGAGTGGCTACACCTTC; CDR3 protein: CACWTGSGYTF
clone size: -; J gene: TRBJ2-7; D gene: -; V gene: TRBV6-1; CDR3 DNA: TGTGCCACCCGGGACATAGAAGTCTACGAGCAGTACTTC; CDR3 protein: CATRDIEVYEQYF
clone size: many; J gene: TRBJ1-2; D gene: TRBD1; V gene: TRBV6-1; CDR3 DNA: TGTGCCAGCAGTACAAAACCGGGACAGGGTAGGGGCTACACCTTC; CDR3 protein: CASSTKPGQGRGYTF
clone size: medium-sized; J gene: TRBJ2-7; D gene: -; V gene: TRBV28; CDR3 DNA: TGTGCCAGCAGCCCCGTCGTCTACGAGCAGTACTTC; CDR3 protein: CASSPVVYEQYF
clone size: -; J gene: TRBJ1-1; D gene: -; V gene: TRBV9; CDR3 DNA: TGTGCCAGCAGCGAGGGAGAAGCCTCGAACACTGAGGCTTTCTTT; CDR3 protein: CASSEGEASNTEAFF
clone size: -; J gene: TRBJ2-7; D gene: -; V gene: TRBV6-2/TRBV6-3; CDR3 DNA: TGTGCCAGCAGAACCGGGTCCTACGAGCAGTACTTC; CDR3 protein: CASRTGSYEQYF
clone size: medium-sized; J gene: TRBJ2-1; D gene: -; V gene: TRBV12-3/TRBV12-4; CDR3 DNA: TGTGCCAGCACCCACCCGGTGGCCCCCTATAATGAGCAGTTCTTC; CDR3 protein: CASTHPVAPYNEQFF
clone size: many; J gene: TRBJ2-5; D gene: -; V gene: TRBV30; CDR3 DNA: TGTGCCTGGAGGGCAAATCAAGAGACCCAGTACTTC; CDR3 protein: CAWRANQETQYF
clone size: medium-sized; J gene: TRBJ2-7; D gene: -; V gene: TRBV6-1; CDR3 DNA: TGTGCCAGCAGTTCACCGGACAAGACTTTAGAGCAGTACTTC; CDR3 protein: CASSSPDKTLEQYF
clone size: -; J gene: TRBJ2-2; D gene: -; V gene: TRBV5-1; CDR3 DNA: TGCGCCAGCAGCAGAGACCCCTCCGGGGAGCTGTTTTTT; CDR3 protein: CASSRDPSGELFF
clone size: -; J gene: TRBJ1-5; D gene: -; V gene: TRBV6-1; CDR3 DNA: TGTGCCAGCAGTCCGGGAAATAGTCCCTTAGCAGATCAGCCCCAGCATTTT; CDR3 protein: CASSPGNSPLADQPQHF
clone size: medium-sized; J gene: TRBJ2-5; D gene: -; V gene: TRBV12-3/TRBV12-4; CDR3 DNA: TGTGCCAGCAGCCCGGGAAACGAACTGGAGACCCAGTACTTC; CDR3 protein: CASSPGNELETQYF
clone size: once; J gene: TRBJ2-1; D gene: TRBD2; V gene: TRBV5-1; CDR3 DNA: TGCGCCAGCAGCGTAGAGGGACTAGCGGGAGGTGAGCAGTTCTTC; CDR3 protein: CASSVEGLAGGEQFF
clone size: -; J gene: TRBJ2-7; D gene: -; V gene: TRBV11-2; CDR3 DNA: TGTGCCAGCAGCTTAGTGCCCGGGAACTCCTACGAGCAGTACTTC; CDR3 protein: CASSLVPGNSYEQYF
clone size: -; J gene: TRBJ2-5; D gene: -; V gene: TRBV28; CDR3 DNA: TGTGCCAGCAGTATACCGGACGGAGCCCGGACCCAGTACTTC; CDR3 protein: CASSIPDGARTQYF
clone size: few; J gene: TRBJ2-7; D gene: TRBD1; V gene: TRBV25-1; CDR3 DNA: TGTGCCAGCAGCGATGCCCGGGACAGCATATCCTACGAGCAGTACTTC; CDR3 protein: CASSDARDSISYEQYF
clone size: -; J gene: TRBJ2-1; D gene: TRBD2; V gene: TRBV18; CDR3 DNA: TGTGCCAGCTCACCACCGGCTAGCGGGCAGAGATATGAGCAGTTCTTC; CDR3 protein: CASSPPASGQRYEQFF
clone size: medium-sized; J gene: TRBJ2-2; D gene: TRBD2; V gene: TRBV6-1; CDR3 DNA: TGTGCCAGCAGCCAAGGGACTAGCGGGAGAGACACCGGGGAGCTGTTTTTT; CDR3 protein: CASSQGTSGRDTGELFF
clone size: -; J gene: TRBJ2-2; D gene: -; V gene: TRBV6-1; CDR3 DNA: TGTGCCAGCATCAACACGGGTTTCACCGGGGAGCTGTTTTTT; CDR3 protein: CASINTGFTGELFF
clone size: -; J gene: TRBJ2-3; D gene: -; V gene: TRBV12-3/TRBV12-4; CDR3 DNA: TGTGCCAGCAGTACGACGGCCAGCGGCAGCACAGATACGCAGTATTTT; CDR3 protein: CASSTTASGSTDTQYF
clone size: -; J gene: TRBJ2-4; D gene: -; V gene: TRBV20-1; CDR3 DNA: TGCAGTGCTATAGTCCTAGCTTTAGCCAAAAACATTCAGTACTTC; CDR3 protein: CSAIVLALAKNIQYF
clone size: medium-sized; J gene: TRBJ2-1; D gene: TRBD2; V gene: TRBV5-1; CDR3 DNA: TGCGCCAGCAGCTGGACTAGCGGGAGTCCAAACTACAATGAGCAGTTCTTC; CDR3 protein: CASSWTSGSPNYNEQFF
clone size: many; J gene: TRBJ1-2; D gene: TRBD1; V gene: TRBV20-1; CDR3 DNA: TGCAGTGCTAGAGGACAGGGGAGGACCGGTGGCTACACCTTC; CDR3 protein: CSARGQGRTGGYTF
clone size: -; J gene: TRBJ1-1; D gene: -; V gene: TRBV6-2/TRBV6-3; CDR3 DNA: TGTGCCAGCATTACAGGGTCTGTAGCTTTCTTT; CDR3 protein: CASITGSVAFF
clone size: -; J gene: TRBJ2-5; D gene: -; V gene: TRBV5-8; CDR3 DNA: TGTGCCAGCAGCTTTTTATCGGCAGAGCAAGAGACCCAGTACTTC; CDR3 protein: CASSFLSAEQETQYF
clone size: -; J gene: TRBJ2-1; D gene: -; V gene: TRBV27; CDR3 DNA: TGTGCCAGCAGTTTATCGGATAAATACAATGAGCAGTTCTTC; CDR3 protein: CASSLSDKYNEQFF
clone size: many; J gene: TRBJ2-1; D gene: TRBD2; V gene: TRBV4-1; CDR3 DNA: TGCGCCAGCAGCCTGGCCCTAGCGGGACCCAATAAAGAGCAGTTCTTC; CDR3 protein: CASSLALAGPNKEQFF
clone size: few; J gene: TRBJ1-1; D gene: -; V gene: TRBV27; CDR3 DNA: TGTGCCAGCAGTTTCGGGGGAGTAGGATCCACTGAAGCTTTCTTT; CDR3 protein: CASSFGGVGSTEAFF
clone size: many; J gene: TRBJ1-4; D gene: -; V gene: TRBV19; CDR3 DNA: TGTGCCAGTAGTACCTGGAGGTCAACTAATGAAAAACTGTTTTTT; CDR3 protein: CASSTWRSTNEKLFF
clone size: many; J gene: TRBJ2-6; D gene: -; V gene: TRBV28; CDR3 DNA: TGTGCCAGCAGTTTCGAAGCCGGGGCCAACGTCCTGACTTTC; CDR3 protein: CASSFEAGANVLTF
clone size: few; J gene: TRBJ1-1; D gene: TRBD1; V gene: TRBV6-2/TRBV6-3; CDR3 DNA: TGTGCCAGCAGTACAGACAGGGGTGTAACTGAAGCTTTCTTT; CDR3 protein: CASSTDRGVTEAFF